This record looks at one T cell receptor beta chain sequence and its context. Here immunoSEQ multiplex PCR was the method, and the copy in TCRdb shows in-frame clones only, minus some. The sample has nearly 20,000 clones; about 80% are singletons. This sample is drawn from a study of OX40 agonist ivuxolimab in advanced cancers. This CDR3 has 14 amino acids. Trimming took off 5 bases at V and 4 bases at J, with 12 bases between the two ends. Germline V gene sequence: CDR1 SGHAT, CDR2 FQNNGV. The TCR was taken from an adult with an advanced solid tumor such as melanoma, head and neck, liver or kidney cancer. Sequences were derived from CD4+ or CD8+ T cells sorted from blood, sampled in a trial of the OX40 agonist ivuxolimab. The rearrangement joins TRBV11-2 to TRBJ1-3; D is undetermined. CDR3 DNA: TGTGCCAGCAGCGAGGTGGCAGTCGGAAACACCATATATTTT. As protein: CASSEVAVGNTIYF.